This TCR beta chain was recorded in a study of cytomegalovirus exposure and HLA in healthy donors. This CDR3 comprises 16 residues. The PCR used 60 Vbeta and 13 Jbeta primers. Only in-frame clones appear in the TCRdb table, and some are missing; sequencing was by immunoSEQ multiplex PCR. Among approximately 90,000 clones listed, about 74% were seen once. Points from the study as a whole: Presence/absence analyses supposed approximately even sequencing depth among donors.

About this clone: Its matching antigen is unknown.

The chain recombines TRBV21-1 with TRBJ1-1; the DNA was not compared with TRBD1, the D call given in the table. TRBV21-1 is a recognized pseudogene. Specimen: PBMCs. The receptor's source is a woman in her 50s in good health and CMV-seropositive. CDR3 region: CASSKGEQGFGTEAFF. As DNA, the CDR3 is TGTGCCAGCAGCAAAGGGGAACAGGGCTTCGGCACTGAAGCTTTCTTT.